The 13 T cell receptor beta chains listed next were all sequenced from one sample in a study of blood T cell repertoires in COVID-19. Only in-frame clones appear in the TCRdb table, and some are missing; sequencing was by immunoSEQ multiplex PCR. The sample yields about 180,000 clones, roughly 87% seen once. The sequenced sample was peripheral blood. The source of these receptors is a woman in her 70s with acute or convalescent COVID-19.

This chain links TRBV5-1 with TRBJ2-1, with 16 positions matching TRBD2. Per germline, CDR1 SGHRS and CDR2 YFSETQ. V lost 3 bases to trimming and J lost 0 bases; unmatched junction nucleotides: 3. The CDR3 contains 18 residues. CDR3 region: CASSSGTSGRASYNEQFF. The DNA of the CDR3 is TGCGCCAGCAGCTCAGGGACTAGCGGGAGGGCCTCCTACAATGAGCAGTTCTTC.

The J gene is TRBJ2-7, the V gene TRBV7-2, with D perhaps matching TRBD2 (6 bases). V was trimmed by 5 bases and J by 5 bases, leaving 19 bases between them. This CDR3 comprises 15 residues. Germline loops: CDR1 SGHTA, CDR2 FQGNSA. This chain's CDR3 is CASSPTGTRYDEQYF. The CDR3 DNA follows: TGTGCCAGCAGCCCAACCGGGACTCGGTACGACGAGCAGTACTTC.

The rearrangement joins TRBV3-1 (or the pseudogene TRBV3-2) to TRBJ2-1, with 7 bases matching TRBD2. V was clipped by 1 base and J by 2 bases; unmatched bases: 14. The CDR3 extends over 19 amino acids. CDR1 is LGHDT and CDR2 is YNNKEL in the germline V gene (reference sequence). The CDR3 is CASSQGEGISPIPYNEQFF. DNA for the CDR3: TGTGCCAGCAGCCAAGGGGAGGGTATCAGCCCCATACCCTACAATGAGCAGTTCTTC.

This clone came up once. The V call is TRBV9, the J call TRBJ1-3; no clear D. Trimming took off 3 bases at V and 5 bases at J, with 15 bases between the two ends. This CDR3 has 15 amino acids. CDR1 is SGDLS and CDR2 is YYNGEE in the germline V gene. CDR3 residues: CASSASGSHRNTIYF. CDR3 in DNA: TGTGCCAGCAGCGCATCCGGGAGCCATAGAAACACCATATATTTT. Variable domain in full (rest from reference TRBV9 and TRBJ1-3): DSGVTQTPKHLITATGQRVTLRCSPRSGDLSVYWYQQSLDQGLQFLIQYYNGEERAKGNILERFSAQQFPDLHSELNLSSLELGDSALYFCASSASGSHRNTIYFGEGSWLTVV.

The V and J genes are TRBV28 and TRBJ2-7, with TRBD2 identical over 11 bases. This CDR3 contains 13 residues. V shed 7 bases and J 6 bases; nucleotides not matched to a gene: 5. Germline V gives CDR1 MDHEN, CDR2 SYDVKM. This chain's CDR3 is CASKTSGKVEQYF. CDR3 sequence (DNA): TGTGCCAGCAAGACTAGCGGGAAGGTCGAGCAGTACTTC. Using reference TRBV28 and TRBJ2-7 for the parts outside the CDR3, the full variable domain is DVKVTQSSRYLVKRTGEKVFLECVQDMDHENMFWYRQDPGLGLRLIYFSYDVKMKEKGDIPEGYSVSREKKERFSLILESASTNQTSMYLCASKTSGKVEQYFGPGTRLTVT.

The chain recombines TRBV18 with TRBJ2-7; 12 positions match TRBD1. With 4 bases clipped from V and 3 bases from J, the junction kept 7 bases outside the gene matches. Germline CDR1 KGHSH, CDR2 LQKENI. The CDR3 runs 16 residues. CDR3 DNA sequence: TGTGCCAGCTCACTAACCGGGACAGGGGGCTACTACGAGCAGTACTTC. This gives the protein CASSLTGTGGYYEQYF. The complete variable domain, with remaining parts taken from reference TRBV18 and TRBJ2-7, reads NAGVMQNPRHLVRRRGQEARLRCSPMKGHSHVYWYRQLPEEGLKFMVYLQKENIIDESGMPKERFSAEFPKEGPSILRIQQVVRGDSAAYFCASSLTGTGGYYEQYFGPGTRLTVT.

V is TRBV7-9 and J is TRBJ2-5, with TRBD1 identical over 7 bases. V lost 4 bases to trimming and J lost 0 bases; unmatched junction nucleotides: 2. The CDR3 has 14 amino acids. Germline V gene lookup returns CDR1 SEHNR and CDR2 FQNEAQ (reference sequence). The chain's CDR3 is CASSYDRDQETQYF. The CDR3 DNA is TGTGCCAGCAGCTACGACAGGGACCAAGAGACCCAGTACTTC.

The genes are TRBV30 and TRBJ1-5; D is perhaps TRBD1 (6 bases). V lost 4 bases, J lost 1 base, and 11 bases lay in between. The CDR3 totals 14 residues. Germline V gene lookup returns CDR1 GTSNPN and CDR2 SVGIG (reference sequence). The CDR3 loop reads CAWTQGMSNQPQHF. The CDR3 DNA sequence: TGTGCCTGGACCCAGGGGATGAGCAATCAGCCCCAGCATTTT.

The chain is built from TRBV4-2 and TRBJ1-5; 9 bases map to TRBD1. The trim removed 1 base at V and 5 bases at J, leaving 3 bases unmatched. Germline loops: CDR1 LGHNA, CDR2 YNFKEQ. This CDR3 is 15 amino acids long. The CDR3 protein is CASSQVGDRDQPQHF. The DNA of the CDR3 is TGTGCCAGCAGCCAAGTCGGGGACAGGGATCAGCCCCAGCATTTT.

V usage is TRBV27 and J usage is TRBJ1-1; 7 bases fit TRBD1. V dropped 4 bases and J dropped 2; count of bases not matched to a gene: 7. Germline V gives CDR1 MNHEY, CDR2 SMNVEV (reference sequence). The CDR3 is 15 amino acids. The CDR3 sequence: CASSYRGLRNTEAFF. CDR3 DNA: TGTGCCAGCAGTTACAGGGGTCTTCGCAACACTGAAGCTTTCTTT.

The chain is built from TRBV7-8 and TRBJ1-1; D is unresolved. Trimming cost V 6 bases and J 0 bases, with 11 bases left between them. Per germline, CDR1 SGHVS and CDR2 FQNEAQ. There are 14 residues in the CDR3. The CDR3 protein is CASSFLGVNTEAFF. The CDR3 DNA is TGTGCCAGCAGTTTCCTCGGAGTGAACACTGAAGCTTTCTTT.

This clone was detected only once. The chain combines TRBV27 with TRBJ1-6; TRBD1 matches at 8 bases. V was pared by 5 bases and J by 10 bases, with 10 bases of the junction left unmatched. The CDR3 runs to 15 residues. Germline V gene sequence: CDR1 MNHEY, CDR2 SMNVEV (reference sequence). Here the CDR3 DNA reads TGTGCCAGCAGTGCCACCGGACAGGGAGAGTCACCCCTCCACTTT. Translating gives CASSATGQGESPLHF.

The rearrangement joins TRBV6-1 to TRBJ1-1; 12 bases align to TRBD1. With 3 bases clipped from V and 0 bases from J, the junction kept 2 bases outside the gene matches. This CDR3 is built from 16 residues. CDR1 is MNHNS, CDR2 SASEGT, per germline. The CDR3 region has the DNA TGTGCCAGCAGTGAGGGACAGGGGGCATTGAACACTGAAGCTTTCTTT. This translates into CASSEGQGALNTEAFF.